These 2 T cell receptor beta chains came from one sample sequenced in a study of shared clonotypes between healthy human individuals. Measured with immunoSEQ multiplex PCR; TCRdb has only the in-frame clones, and not every one. The sample comprises some 530,000 clones, more than 65% of which are singletons, and about 13% rests with the top ten. Sequencing input: PBMCs. The receptors derive from a woman aged 40 to 50 in good health. Some clones in this sample may be carry-over from other donors' samples.

Points on this clone: It differs at one base from a far larger clone, so likely a read error. Other DNA sequences of this sample code for an identical CDR3. CDR3 DNA sequence: TGTGCCAGCAGCTTGGGCCCCCACTACGAGCAGTACTTC. Residues: CASSLGPHYEQYF. This chain links TRBV5-1 with TRBJ2-7, with unresolved D. The CDR3 runs to 13 residues. Germline V gene data show CDR1 as SGHRS and CDR2 as YFSETQ.

The chain carries TRBV30 and TRBJ2-3, with D perhaps matching TRBD1 or TRBD2 (6 bases each). Germline CDR1 is GTSNPN and CDR2 is SVGIG (reference sequence). This CDR3 is built from 16 residues. V shed 3 bases and J shed 5 bases, with 21 bases lying between them. The CDR3 nucleotides read TGTGCCTGGAGATCCCCCGGAGGGGGAGTGAGAGATACGCAGTATTTT. This sequence encodes CAWRSPGGGVRDTQYF.